This T cell receptor (delta chain) came from a study of γδ T cells in repeated Plasmodium falciparum infection. As for the study in general: The natural-infection arm compared Malian children under seasonal malaria with matched Australian children. Timepoints: baseline, immediately before selected infections, and 21 days after every infection. Malian samples came from no-transmission periods or across acute febrile malaria episodes.

Germline V CDR1 and CDR2: TSWWSYY, QGS. V gave up 2 bases and J gave up 10 bases; unmatched junction bases: 25. The CDR3 runs to 19 residues. Gammadelta T cells were flow-sorted from PBMC into Vgamma9/Vdelta2+ and Vdelta2-negative populations for bulk analysis. TCRdb repeated clone calling on the multiplex PCR reads with CATT. The data show around 46,000 delta-chain clones, around 1.6% seen once. This clone was picked up a small number of times. A read error likely explains why the TCRdb protein, taken from a much larger clone, differs from this DNA's translation at residue 14; the protein shown is translated from the DNA.

The sequence derives from a pool of human donors (malaria-infected and uninfected, not separated). The chain employs TRDV1 and TRDJ1, with 7 positions matching TRDD3. The J gene, missing from TCRdb, was assigned here through DNA to germline matching. The material sequenced was gamma-delta T cells from blood. The CDR3, as DNA: TGTGCTCTTGGGGAAAACCTCCTGACCGTACCTGTGGGGGAGAAGGGACTCATCTTT. Its protein is CALGENLLTVPVGEKGLIF.